This paragraph reports one T cell receptor beta chain. The data belong to a study of cytomegalovirus exposure and HLA in healthy donors. 60 Vbeta and 13 Jbeta primers were used in PCR. Profiled with immunoSEQ multiplex PCR; TCRdb holds only in-frame clones, not every one. The sample has roughly 90,000 clones, 74% seen once. Germline lookup yields CDR1 MNHEY and CDR2 SVGAGI. The CDR3 has 11 amino acids. V lost 5 bases to trimming and J lost 14 bases, with 13 bases between them. V and J are TRBV6-5 and TRBJ1-5; perhaps TRBD1 as D (5 bases). The sample consisted of PBMCs. This receptor was identified in a man aged 30 to 45 in good health and CMV-seropositive. The CDR3 region is CASSAGWFEHF. CDR3 DNA: TGTGCCAGCAGTGCAGGGTGGTTTGAGCATTTT.